These 17 T cell receptor beta chains share one sample of origin, sequenced in a study of T cell responses to AZD1222 COVID-19 vaccine. The table came from immunoSEQ multiplex PCR; TCRdb's copy has only in-frame clones and leaves some out. The sample yields fewer than 150,000 clones, roughly 90% seen once. The sequencing here drew on peripheral blood, taken on day 0 of AZD1222 vaccination. Receptor source: an adult in good health.

V is TRBV7-2 and J is TRBJ1-5; possible D gene TRBD1, 5 bases. Deletions cut 5 bases from V and 3 bases from J, with 8 bases between. The CDR3 is 13 residues long. Germline CDR1 and CDR2: SGHTA and FQGNSA. The CDR3: CASSQGVNQPQHF. CDR3 nucleotides: TGTGCCAGCAGCCAAGGGGTCAATCAGCCCCAGCATTTT.

The chain is built from TRBV4-2 and TRBJ2-5, with 8 positions matching TRBD2. Germline V CDR1 and CDR2: LGHNA, YNFKEQ. With 0 bases clipped from V and 1 base from J, the junction kept 13 bases outside the gene matches. This CDR3 comprises 19 residues. CDR3 coding DNA: TGTGCCAGCAGCCAAGATTACCAGGAGAGCGGGGGTCCCCAAGAGACCCAGTACTTC. It specifies CASSQDYQESGGPQETQYF.

This chain uses TRBV2 with TRBJ2-7; D is ambiguous. The germline CDR1 and CDR2 sequences are SNHLY and FYNNEI. Between the trimmed V and J ends, which lost 6 bases and 6 bases, there was a span of 24 bases. The CDR3 loop spans 16 amino acids. The CDR3 protein is CASRKVTLFTTGEQYF. The CDR3 DNA follows: TGTGCCAGCAGGAAGGTTACTCTTTTTACCACGGGCGAGCAGTACTTC.

V and J are TRBV30 and TRBJ1-5, with 8 bases matching TRBD1. V trimming: 4 bases; J trimming: 5 bases; junction bases outside the gene matches: 7. There are 14 residues in the CDR3. CDR1 and CDR2 from the germline V gene are GTSNPN and SVGIG (reference sequence). Here the CDR3 DNA reads TGTGCCTGGAACAGACAGGGGTTCGATCAGCCCCAGCATTTT. Translated: CAWNRQGFDQPQHF.

CDR3 loop: CAWRPVAGNTIYF. The CDR3 region has the DNA TGTGCCTGGAGACCAGTTGCCGGAAACACCATATATTTT. The rearrangement uses TRBV30 and TRBJ1-3; D call uncertain. The V gene's germline CDR1 is GTSNPN and CDR2 SVGIG (reference sequence). Trimming pared 3 bases from V and 4 bases from J, leaving 10 bases between. CDR3 length: 13 amino acids.

The table lists this clone with a few counts. The rearrangement joins TRBV4-1 to TRBJ1-1; no clear D gene. CDR3 size: 15 residues. Per the germline V gene, CDR1 is MGHRA and CDR2 is YSYEKL. Trimming took 0 bases from V and 6 from J, leaving 14 bases between them. The CDR3 region is CASSQDRVKWAEAFF. The CDR3 DNA reads TGCGCCAGCAGCCAAGATCGGGTCAAGTGGGCTGAAGCTTTCTTT.

The chain combines TRBV6-1 with TRBJ1-2; tentatively, D is TRBD1 (5 bases). Between the trimmed V and J ends, which lost 0 bases and 3 bases, there was a span of 14 bases. The CDR3 runs 16 residues. The germline V gene encodes CDR1 MNHNS and CDR2 SASEGT. CDR3: CASSEAKRGWDYGYTF. The DNA of the CDR3 is TGTGCCAGCAGTGAAGCCAAGCGGGGCTGGGACTATGGCTACACCTTC.

J is TRBJ2-1 and V is TRBV4-1; 12 nucleotides line up with TRBD2. The germline V gene encodes CDR1 MGHRA and CDR2 YSYEKL. With V trimmed by 0 bases and J by 8 bases, 5 bases remained unmatched. The CDR3 has 16 amino acids. In nucleotides, the CDR3 is TGCGCCAGCAGCCAAGATCTAGCGGGGGGGAAGGATGAGCAGTTCTTC. It specifies CASSQDLAGGKDEQFF.

The V gene is TRBV19, the J gene TRBJ1-6; 8 nucleotides agree with TRBD1. Per the germline V gene, CDR1 is LNHDA and CDR2 is SQIVND (reference sequence). The ends lost 4 bases at V and 11 bases at J; junction bases unmatched: 7. This CDR3 is 14 amino acids long. CDR3 DNA sequence: TGTGCCAGTAGTAACGGACAGGGAGGGGCACCCCTCCACTTT. Translating gives CASSNGQGGAPLHF. The whole variable domain, filled in from reference TRBV19 and TRBJ1-6, reads DGGITQSPKYLFRKEGQNVTLSCEQNLNHDAMYWYRQDPGQGLRLIYYSQIVNDFQKGDIAEGYSVSREKKESFPLTVTSAQKNPTAFYLCASSNGQGGAPLHFGNGTRLTVT.

The chain is built from TRBV30 and TRBJ1-1; D is undetermined. V dropped 1 base and J dropped 4 bases, with 1 base sitting between them. This CDR3 is built from 10 residues. Germline CDR1 GTSNPN, CDR2 SVGIG (reference sequence). The DNA of the CDR3 is TGTGCCTGGAGTGGCACTGAAGCTTTCTTT. This translates into CAWSGTEAFF.

The rearrangement uses TRBV7-2 and TRBJ2-7; 7 bases are shared with TRBD1. CDR3 length equals 14 residues. Germline values: CDR1 SGHTA, CDR2 FQGNSA. The V segment lost 1 base and the J segment 2 bases; nucleotides outside the gene matches: 2. The CDR3 sequence: CASSLDRGPYEQYF. The CDR3 bases are TGTGCCAGCAGCTTAGACAGGGGCCCCTACGAGCAGTACTTC. Full variable domain (outside the CDR3, taken from reference TRBV7-2 and TRBJ2-7): GAGVSQSPSNKVTEKGKDVELRCDPISGHTALYWYRQSLGQGLEFLIYFQGNSAPDKSGLPSDRFSAERTGGSVSTLTIQRTQQEDSAVYLCASSLDRGPYEQYFGPGTRLTVT.

This clone came up a few times. The genes are TRBV13 and TRBJ1-3; tentative D call: TRBD1 (5 bases). Germline CDR1 PRHDT, CDR2 FYEKMQ (reference sequence). Trimming removed 0 bases from V and 8 bases from J, with 11 bases in between. The CDR3 spans 14 residues. The CDR3 nucleotides are TGTGCCAGCAGCTTAGGCCGCCAGGGTCACACCATATATTTT. Amino acids: CASSLGRQGHTIYF.

J is TRBJ2-3 and V is TRBV6-5; D is undetermined. V was shortened by 6 bases and J by 0 bases, with 10 bases between the two germline ends. The CDR3 has 14 amino acids. Germline V gives CDR1 MNHEY, CDR2 SVGAGI. Here the CDR3 reads CASSQSRSTDTQYF. In DNA form, the CDR3 reads TGTGCCAGCAGCCAAAGCCGCAGCACAGATACGCAGTATTTT.

The chain links TRBV4-1 to TRBJ2-3; D is ambiguous. CDR3 length equals 13 residues. Germline V gives CDR1 MGHRA, CDR2 YSYEKL. V dropped 4 bases and J dropped 6 bases, with 11 bases sitting between them. CDR3 loop: CASSLTLDDTQYF. As DNA, the CDR3 is TGCGCCAGCAGCCTAACCCTAGACGATACGCAGTATTTT.

Many counts were recorded for this clone. In the same sample, other DNA sequences code for this CDR3. The chain links TRBV7-6 to TRBJ2-7; 8 bases map to TRBD2. The CDR3 totals 15 residues. Germline V gene sequence: CDR1 SGHVS, CDR2 FNYEAQ. J gave up 3 bases and V 4 bases, and 8 bases lay outside the gene matches. The CDR3 sequence: CASSSRGGRGYEQYF. The DNA of the CDR3 is TGTGCCAGCAGCTCCCGGGGGGGTCGGGGCTACGAGCAGTACTTC.

This chain uses TRBV5-1 with TRBJ2-2; D gene unclear. The CDR3 is 14 residues long. The germline V gene has CDR1 SGHRS and CDR2 YFSETQ. The germline V and J ends were trimmed by 3 bases and 5 bases, with 11 bases remaining between them. CDR3 sequence (DNA): TGCGCCAGCAGCTCCGCGATGGGAACCGGGGAGCTGTTTTTT. This gives the protein CASSSAMGTGELFF.

Regarding this clone: A read error may account for a junction end that differs from germline. The chain couples TRBV28 to TRBJ2-7; the D is unclear. The CDR3 is 13 amino acids. CDR1 is MDHEN and CDR2 is SYDVKM in the germline V gene. The CDR3 sequence is CASSSDNSYEQYF. CDR3 nucleotide sequence: TGTGCCAGCAGTTCCGATAATTCCTATGAGCAGTACTTC.